These 23 T cell receptor beta chains were all obtained from the same sample, sequenced in a study of response to subunit inactivated influenza vaccine. TCRdb re-derived calls from the RT-PCR reads in MiXCR, one entry per CDR3 protein. The repertoire consists of just under 550,000 distinct CDR3 sequences, with approximately 20% occurring once and the leading ten covering 2.5% to 3%. This same sample was also part of a study on T cells expressing NK-cell markers. From that report: TCR beta cDNA was generated via 5'RACE template switching incorporating UMIs.

The specimen was CD4+ T cells sorted from PBMCs, collected about 11 days after vaccination. These TCRs come from a man in his forties or fifties who received an inactivated influenza vaccine.

V gene TRBV3-1 combines with J gene TRBJ1-2; TRBD1 agrees at 7 bases. The CDR3 contains 13 residues. Germline CDR1 and CDR2: LGHDT and YNNKEL (reference sequence). J gave up 12 bases and V 0 bases, and 7 bases lay outside the gene matches. For the CDR3, the DNA is TGTGCCAGCAGCCAAGAAGTGGGACAGATCCACACCTTC. It specifies CASSQEVGQIHTF.

The chain employs TRBV18 and TRBJ1-6; D is perhaps TRBD1 (6 bases). This CDR3 has 15 residues. CDR1 and CDR2 (germline): KGHSH, LQKENI. V shed 3 bases and J shed 4 bases, with 10 bases lying between them. CDR3 sequence: CASSPRTDYNSPLHF. The CDR3 region has the DNA TGTGCCAGCTCACCCCGGACAGATTATAATTCACCCCTCCACTTT.

The V gene is TRBV19, the J gene TRBJ2-2; D is perhaps TRBD1 (5 bases). From germline, CDR1 is LNHDA and CDR2 SQIVND (reference sequence). This CDR3 has 14 residues. V was shortened by 3 bases and J by 1 base, with 6 bases between the two germline ends. In DNA form, the CDR3 reads TGTGCCAGTAGTATGGGGCAGAACACCGGGGAGCTGTTTTTT. Its protein is CASSMGQNTGELFF.

The rearrangement joins TRBV28 to TRBJ1-1; weak D call: TRBD1 (6 bases). CDR1 is MDHEN and CDR2 is SYDVKM in the germline V gene. The CDR3 covers 16 residues. Trimming stripped 3 bases from V and 11 bases from J, with 25 bases between. The CDR3 protein is CASSFSNRGASPMAFF. The CDR3 DNA reads as TGTGCCAGCAGTTTCTCCAACCGGGGGGCATCCCCGATGGCTTTCTTT. Looking up the rest from reference TRBV28 and TRBJ1-1 gives the full variable domain: DVKVTQSSRYLVKRTGEKVFLECVQDMDHENMFWYRQDPGLGLRLIYFSYDVKMKEKGDIPEGYSVSREKKERFSLILESASTNQTSMYLCASSFSNRGASPMAFFGQGTRLTVV.

The gene calls are TRBV28 and TRBJ2-1; TRBD2 matches 8 bases. The CDR3 runs 12 residues. In germline, CDR1 is MDHEN, CDR2 SYDVKM. With V trimmed by 8 bases and J by 6 bases, 3 bases remained unmatched. CDR3 nucleotides: TGTGCCAGCGATAGCGGGACCAATGAGCAGTTCTTC. Translating gives CASDSGTNEQFF.

This chain uses TRBV30 with TRBJ1-5, with D uncertain. V was pared by 4 bases and J by 4 bases, with 20 bases between. Per germline, CDR1 GTSNPN and CDR2 SVGIG (reference sequence). The length of the CDR3 is 16 residues. The CDR3 DNA is TGTGCCTGGACCAGAGAAGGAGGAAACTCTAATCAGCCCCAGCATTTT. Translated: CAWTREGGNSNQPQHF.

The V gene is TRBV20-1, the J gene TRBJ2-3; D gene unclear. The V end was cut by 6 bases, the J end by 0 bases, with 10 bases between. The CDR3 sequence is 13 residues long. CDR1 is DFQATT and CDR2 is SNEGSKA in the germline V gene (reference sequence). As DNA, the CDR3 is TGCAGTGCCCTCCAAGCGAGCACAGATACGCAGTATTTT. Protein: CSALQASTDTQYF.

This clonotype was observed a few times. This rearrangement joins TRBV29-1 to TRBJ1-1; D possibly corresponds to TRBD1 (6 bases). Trimming shortened V by 5 bases and J by 4 bases, and 14 bases separated the two germline ends. The CDR3 is made up of 13 amino acids. Germline CDR1 reads SQVTM; CDR2 reads ANQGSEA. This chain's CDR3 is CSVKKDRSTEAFF. In nucleotides, the CDR3 is TGCAGCGTTAAAAAGGACAGAAGCACTGAAGCTTTCTTT. Complete variable domain (other parts from reference TRBV29-1 and TRBJ1-1): SAVISQKPSRDICQRGTSLTIQCQVDSQVTMMFWYRQQPGQSLTLIATANQGSEATYESGFVIDKFPISRPNLTFSTLTVSNMSPEDSSIYLCSVKKDRSTEAFFGQGTRLTVV.

There are a few counts of this clonotype. The rearrangement uses TRBV6-2 or TRBV6-3 and TRBJ2-2; 7 bases align to TRBD1. CDR1 and CDR2 from the germline V gene are MNHEY and SVGEGT. The CDR3 spans 13 residues. After removal of 6 bases from V and 6 bases from J, the junction contained 4 bases not matched to a gene. CDR3 coding DNA: TGTGCCAGCAGACTTGACAGGGCCGGGGAGCTGTTTTTT. It codes for CASRLDRAGELFF.

The chain uses TRBV6-5 and TRBJ2-1; 11 positions agree with TRBD2. The V gene's germline CDR1 is MNHEY and CDR2 SVGAGI. Losses at the gene ends were 2 bases for V and 9 bases for J; bases not matched to a gene: 12. The CDR3 covers 17 residues. The CDR3: CASSYGIAGGLKGEQFF. CDR3 sequence (DNA): TGTGCCAGCAGTTACGGGATAGCGGGGGGGCTTAAGGGTGAGCAGTTCTTC.

This sequence joins TRBV6-2 or TRBV6-3 and TRBJ2-1; TRBD2 matches at 8 bases. V shed 7 bases and J 9 bases; nucleotides not matched to a gene: 8. Looked up from germline, CDR1 is MNHEY and CDR2 is SVGEGT. The CDR3 covers 13 residues. CDR3 bases: TGTGCCAGCAACCCGTTGGGGACTAGTGAGCAGTTCTTC. Its translation: CASNPLGTSEQFF.

The V gene is TRBV5-1, the J gene TRBJ2-7; D is perhaps TRBD1 (7 bases). V lost 4 bases and J lost 2, with 16 bases in between. The CDR3 covers 15 residues. Germline-derived CDR1 and CDR2 are SGHRS and YFSETQ. For the CDR3, the DNA is TGCGCCAGCAGCACCAGGGGGGACAGAGCCTACGAGCAGTACTTC. Translating gives CASSTRGDRAYEQYF.

This clonotype occurred a few times. The V gene is TRBV7-2, the J gene TRBJ1-4; possibly TRBD1 for D (5 bases). Trimming stripped 3 bases from V and 11 bases from J, with 10 bases between. The CDR3 sequence is 12 residues long. CDR1 SGHTA and CDR2 FQGNSA come from the germline V gene. The CDR3 DNA follows: TGTGCCAGCAGCTTGGGACCCCTTAAACTGTTTTTT. Its translation is CASSLGPLKLFF.

This clonotype was detected ten times or more. The chain employs TRBV12-3 or TRBV12-4 and TRBJ1-2; D remains unclear. CDR3 length: 15 amino acids. The V and J ends lost 0 bases and 0 bases respectively, with 8 bases between them. The CDR3, as DNA: TGTGCCAGCAGTTTAGCACAGTTAGCTAACTATGGCTACACCTTC. It specifies CASSLAQLANYGYTF.

The genes are TRBV11-2 and TRBJ2-1; D is uncertain. From germline, CDR1 is SGHAT and CDR2 FQNNGV. Deletions cut 3 bases from V and 2 bases from J, with 11 bases between. CDR3 length: 15 amino acids. The chain's CDR3 is CASSFPRLTYNEQFF. In nucleotides, the CDR3 is TGTGCCAGCAGCTTTCCCCGGCTTACCTACAATGAGCAGTTCTTC.

The rearrangement links TRBV3-1 to TRBJ2-1; 9 nucleotides align to TRBD2. The V and J ends lost 4 bases and 3 bases, in that order; junction bases with no gene match: 4. The V gene's germline CDR1 is LGHDT and CDR2 YNNKEL (reference sequence). CDR3 size: 15 residues. The CDR3 protein is CASSRGTSYYNEQFF. The DNA of the CDR3 is TGTGCCAGCAGCCGCGGGACTAGCTACTACAATGAGCAGTTCTTC.

The chain uses TRBV18 and TRBJ1-1; the match to TRBD1 covers 7 bases. The CDR3 is 14 residues long. Germline CDR1 KGHSH, CDR2 LQKENI. V was pared by 8 bases and J by 1 base, with 7 bases of the junction left unmatched. The CDR3 loop reads CASRRQGANTEAFF. CDR3 DNA: TGTGCCAGCCGAAGACAGGGAGCGAACACTGAAGCTTTCTTT. The full variable domain, with the rest looked up from reference TRBV18 and TRBJ1-1, is NAGVMQNPRHLVRRRGQEARLRCSPMKGHSHVYWYRQLPEEGLKFMVYLQKENIIDESGMPKERFSAEFPKEGPSILRIQQVVRGDSAAYFCASRRQGANTEAFFGQGTRLTVV.

The gene calls are TRBV5-5 and TRBJ2-1; unclear D gene. V lost 0 bases to trimming and J lost 9 bases, with 10 bases between them. The CDR3 loop spans 13 amino acids. Germline assignment: CDR1 SGHKS and CDR2 YYEKEE (reference sequence). DNA of the CDR3: TGTGCCAGCAGCTTGGTGCCACGGAGTGAGCAGTTCTTC. This gives the protein CASSLVPRSEQFF. The full variable domain, in which reference TRBV5-5 and TRBJ2-1 provide the parts outside the CDR3, is DAGVTQSPTHLIKTRGQQVTLRCSPISGHKSVSWYQQVLGQGPQFIFQYYEKEERGRGNFPDRFSARQFPNYSSELNVNALLLGDSALYLCASSLVPRSEQFFGPGTRLTVL.

The V gene is TRBV14, the J gene TRBJ2-1, with D possibly being TRBD2 (6 bases). Trimming took off 2 bases at V and 11 bases at J, with 25 bases between the two ends. The CDR3 has 17 amino acids. Germline V CDR1 and CDR2: SGHDN, FVKESK. Here the CDR3 DNA reads TGTGCCAGCAGCCAATCTCAGGGTGGGACTCTGACGAATCAGCAGTTCTTC. Its protein product is CASSQSQGGTLTNQQFF.

The V gene is TRBV12-3 or TRBV12-4, the J gene TRBJ2-5, with D possibly being TRBD2 (6 bases). V was pared by 3 bases and J by 5 bases, with 13 bases between. The CDR3 sequence is 14 residues long. CDR3 region: CASSLGGNEETQYF. The DNA for the CDR3 is TGTGCCAGCAGTTTGGGGGGTAATGAGGAGACCCAGTACTTC.

V gene TRBV7-2 combines with J gene TRBJ2-5; D is possibly TRBD1 (5 bases). V was shortened by 4 bases and J by 0 bases, with 9 bases between the two germline ends. Germline V lookup: CDR1 SGHTA, CDR2 FQGNSA. The CDR3 extends over 14 amino acids. The CDR3: CASSSGQHQETQYF. DNA of the CDR3: TGTGCCAGCAGCTCCGGACAACACCAAGAGACCCAGTACTTC.

This clonotype came up a few times. The chain joins TRBV30 to TRBJ1-3; a weak D match, TRBD1 (6 bases). Per the germline V gene, CDR1 is GTSNPN and CDR2 is SVGIG (reference sequence). Trimming stripped 0 bases from V and 2 bases from J, with 11 bases between. This CDR3 is built from 15 residues. CDR3 coding DNA: TGTGCCTGGAGTGTTACAGGGACTACTGGAAACACCATATATTTT. Protein sequence: CAWSVTGTTGNTIYF.

The V and J genes are TRBV20-1 and TRBJ2-1; 11 bases fit TRBD2. The CDR3 contains 16 residues. CDR1 DFQATT and CDR2 SNEGSKA come from the germline V gene (reference sequence). Trimming removed 4 bases from V and 1 base from J; junction bases left unmatched: 6. This chain's CDR3 is CSATRGTSGSYNEQFF. The CDR3 nucleotides are TGCAGTGCTACGCGGGGGACTAGCGGTTCCTACAATGAGCAGTTCTTC.